Listed below are T cell receptor beta chains from one sample, sequenced in a study of blood T cell repertoires in COVID-19. This table comes from immunoSEQ multiplex PCR, and its TCRdb copy is limited to in-frame clones, with some not included. The data hold approximately 140,000 clones, with over 65% observed a single time. Input material: peripheral blood. The receptors here all came from a man in his 70s with acute or convalescent COVID-19. The CDR3 runs from the conserved cysteine through the conserved F or W. The D gene is left open where the match is weak. Expanded clones are given a class, and other clones once, few, many or no size at all.

j_call v_call clone_size d_call cdr3_aa cdr3_nt
TRBJ1-1 TRBV5-1 NA NA CASSLGYGPNTEAFF TGCGCCAGCAGCTTGGGTTATGGGCCGAACACTGAAGCTTTCTTT
TRBJ1-4 TRBV6-4 few TRBD1 CASSDLTGGVGEKLFF TGTGCCAGCAGTGACTTAACAGGGGGCGTAGGTGAAAAACTGTTTTTT
TRBJ1-2 TRBV7-2 NA TRBD1 CASSPRTGIYGYTF TGTGCCAGCAGCCCGCGGACAGGGATCTATGGCTACACCTTC
TRBJ2-7 TRBV10-3 NA TRBD2 CAISDLVGGGEQYF TGTGCCATCAGTGATTTGGTTGGGGGGGGCGAGCAGTACTTC
TRBJ2-1 TRBV28 NA TRBD1 CASSKGGRDEQFF TGTGCCAGCAGTAAAGGGGGCCGCGATGAGCAGTTCTTC
TRBJ2-7 TRBV7-9 NA NA CASSPPGYEQYF TGTGCCAGCAGCCCCCCCGGCTACGAGCAGTACTTC
TRBJ1-6 TRBV5-1 NA TRBD1 CASSSDRGNSPLHF TGCGCCAGCAGCTCGGACAGGGGAAATTCACCCCTCCACTTT
TRBJ1-4 TRBV6-1 few NA CASSDRLTVASEKLFF TGTGCCAGCAGTGACCGATTGACAGTTGCTAGTGAAAAACTGTTTTTT
TRBJ2-7 TRBV28 NA TRBD2 CASLVRAGGTYEQYF TGTGCCAGCCTAGTGAGGGCGGGAGGGACCTACGAGCAGTACTTC
TRBJ2-7 TRBV2 few TRBD1 CASSLGQGDEQYF TGTGCCAGCAGTCTAGGACAGGGGGACGAGCAGTACTTC
TRBJ1-2 TRBV28 NA NA CASSLGGDYGYTF TGTGCCAGCAGTTTGGGGGGTGACTATGGCTACACCTTC
TRBJ2-3 TRBV7-6 NA TRBD2 CASSLRAPAGGSTDTQYF TGTGCCAGCAGCTTGAGGGCACCGGCCGGGGGGAGCACAGATACGCAGTATTTT
TRBJ2-7 TRBV5-1 NA NA CASSLGGREYEQYF TGCGCCAGCAGCCTTGGCGGCAGAGAATACGAGCAGTACTTC
TRBJ2-3 TRBV9 NA TRBD1 CASSLQGAAPDTQYF TGTGCCAGCAGCCTACAGGGGGCAGCCCCAGATACGCAGTATTTT
TRBJ1-1 TRBV28 NA TRBD1 CASSLSTGQLNTEAFF TGTGCCAGCAGTTTAAGCACGGGACAGCTGAACACTGAAGCTTTCTTT
TRBJ2-3 TRBV7-2 few TRBD1 CASSPRTGGGTDTQYF TGTGCCAGCAGCCCAAGAACAGGGGGCGGCACAGATACGCAGTATTTT
TRBJ2-5 TRBV13 few NA CASSPGQRRGETQYF TGTGCCAGCAGCCCCGGCCAACGCCGCGGAGAGACCCAGTACTTC
TRBJ2-7 TRBV11-2 NA NA CASSPDPTGGLREQYF TGTGCCAGCAGCCCCGACCCGACAGGCGGTTTGAGGGAGCAGTACTTC
TRBJ2-7 TRBV25-1 NA TRBD1 CASSGPGQGSPYEQYF TGTGCCAGCAGTGGTCCGGGACAGGGGTCTCCCTACGAGCAGTACTTC
TRBJ1-1 TRBV5-1 NA TRBD1 CASSWRALRTGGFGTEAFF TGCGCCAGCAGCTGGAGGGCTTTAAGGACAGGGGGCTTTGGGACTGAAGCTTTCTTT
TRBJ2-3 TRBV27 NA NA CASSHQQGELVTDTQYF TGTGCCAGCAGTCATCAACAGGGAGAGCTGGTTACAGATACGCAGTATTTT
TRBJ1-3 TRBV6-5 NA TRBD1 CASSLTGDLGNTIYF TGTGCCAGCAGTTTGACAGGGGACCTTGGAAACACCATATATTTT
TRBJ2-2 TRBV6-5 NA TRBD2 CASSYWEGRGTGELFF TGTGCCAGCAGTTACTGGGAGGGGAGGGGCACCGGGGAGCTGTTTTTT
TRBJ1-5 TRBV4-1 NA TRBD1 CASSLQQGGNQPQHF TGCGCCAGCAGCCTCCAACAGGGGGGCAATCAGCCCCAGCATTTT
TRBJ1-2 TRBV30 NA NA CAGKDSRTFLNYGYTF TGTGCCGGTAAGGACAGTCGGACCTTTCTTAACTATGGCTACACCTTC
TRBJ1-3 TRBV9 once TRBD1 CASSVLQGGGNTIYF TGTGCCAGCAGCGTACTCCAGGGGGGAGGAAACACCATATATTTT
TRBJ2-7 TRBV6-5 few TRBD1 CASTRDRAPYEQYF TGTGCCAGCACCAGAGACAGGGCCCCCTACGAGCAGTACTTC
TRBJ2-5 TRBV30 NA TRBD2 CAWSAPTSGGKETQYF TGTGCCTGGAGTGCACCGACTAGCGGGGGGAAGGAGACCCAGTACTTC
TRBJ1-5 TRBV2 NA NA CASSETGTPTQPQHF TGTGCCAGCAGTGAAACAGGGACCCCGACCCAGCCCCAGCATTTT
TRBJ1-1 TRBV7-9 NA NA CASRGSWGEAFF TGTGCCAGCAGGGGGAGCTGGGGTGAAGCTTTCTTT
TRBJ1-6 TRBV6-1 once NA CASSEARRDNSPLHF TGTGCCAGCAGTGAAGCGCGGCGGGATAATTCACCCCTCCACTTT
TRBJ2-7 TRBV7-8 NA TRBD1 CASSYTGTGAYEQYF TGTGCCAGCAGCTACACCGGGACAGGGGCCTACGAGCAGTACTTC
TRBJ1-2 TRBV3-1/TRBV3-2 NA NA CASSQGLGDRGYTF TGTGCCAGCAGCCAAGGATTGGGCGATCGGGGCTACACCTTC
TRBJ2-3 TRBV19 NA TRBD2 CASRRLAVNTDTQYF TGTGCCAGTAGAAGACTAGCGGTAAACACAGATACGCAGTATTTT